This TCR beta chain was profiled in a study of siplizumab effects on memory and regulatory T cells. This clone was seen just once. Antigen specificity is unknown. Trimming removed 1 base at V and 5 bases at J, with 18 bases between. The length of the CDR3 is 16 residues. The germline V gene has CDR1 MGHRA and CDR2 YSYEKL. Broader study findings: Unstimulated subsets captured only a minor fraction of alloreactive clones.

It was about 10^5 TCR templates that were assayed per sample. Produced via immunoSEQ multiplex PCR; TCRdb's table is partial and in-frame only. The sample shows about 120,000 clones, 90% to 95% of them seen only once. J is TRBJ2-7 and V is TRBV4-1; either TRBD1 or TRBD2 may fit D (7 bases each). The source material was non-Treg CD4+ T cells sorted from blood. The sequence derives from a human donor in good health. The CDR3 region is CASSQGGRGPGNEQYF. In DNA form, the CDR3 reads TGCGCCAGCAGCCAAGGAGGGAGGGGGCCCGGTAACGAGCAGTACTTC.